Presented here are 11 T cell receptor beta chains from one specimen sequenced in a study of T cell repertoires in cytomegalovirus infection. TCRdb recomputed calls from the reads with MiXCR, one row per CDR3 protein. The sample has around 740,000 distinct CDR3 sequences, 35% seen once. The sequencing sample was made of PBMCs. These receptors all come from a human donor in good health (CMV status not recorded). Some clones in this sample may be carry-over from other donors' samples.

This clonotype was counted ten times or more. This CDR3 is CASSLESFRDTQYF. The CDR3 region has the DNA TGTGCCAGCAGCTTAGAGAGTTTCCGAGATACGCAGTATTTT. This chain connects TRBV7-2 to TRBJ2-3; D unresolved. Germline CDR1 and CDR2: SGHTA and FQGNSA. The V end was cut by 1 base, the J end by 5 bases, with 10 bases between. The CDR3 extends over 14 amino acids. Full variable domain (outside the CDR3, taken from reference TRBV7-2 and TRBJ2-3): GAGVSQSPSNKVTEKGKDVELRCDPISGHTALYWYRQSLGQGLEFLIYFQGNSAPDKSGLPSDRFSAERTGGSVSTLTIQRTQQEDSAVYLCASSLESFRDTQYFGPGTRLTVL.

This clonotype came up a few times. The chain recombines TRBV5-1 with TRBJ2-2; 8 positions agree with TRBD2. V lost 0 bases, J lost 4 bases, and 2 bases stayed unmatched. Germline V lookup: CDR1 SGHRS, CDR2 YFSETQ. This CDR3 comprises 15 residues. The CDR3 here is CASSLAGTSTGELFF. The CDR3 nucleotides read TGCGCCAGCAGCTTGGCAGGGACTAGCACCGGGGAGCTGTTTTTT.

This clonotype was found many times. The chain employs TRBV7-8 and TRBJ2-5; unclear D gene. Per the germline V gene, CDR1 is SGHVS and CDR2 is FQNEAQ. Trimming shortened V by 4 bases and J by 1 base, and 13 bases separated the two germline ends. The CDR3 is 15 amino acids. DNA of the CDR3: TGTGCCAGCAGCTCCGTGGGGAATCGCCAAGAGACCCAGTACTTC. This encodes CASSSVGNRQETQYF. Based on the CDR3 plus reference TRBV7-8 and TRBJ2-5, the full variable domain is GAGVSQSPRYKVAKRGQDVALRCDPISGHVSLFWYQQALGQGPEFLTYFQNEAQLDKSGLPSDRFFAERPEGSVSTLKIQRTQQEDSAVYLCASSSVGNRQETQYFGPGTRLLVL.

This clonotype was recorded a few times. The rearrangement links TRBV24-1 to TRBJ1-1, with D perhaps TRBD1 (6 bases). Trimming stripped 6 bases from V and 1 base from J, with 14 bases between. The CDR3 totals 15 residues. Germline-derived CDR1 and CDR2 are KGHDR and SFDVKD. This chain's CDR3 is CATSSGGARNTEAFF. The CDR3 DNA reads TGTGCCACCAGTTCGGGGGGGGCTCGGAACACTGAAGCTTTCTTT.

The chain recombines TRBV27 with TRBJ2-5; 9 bases align to TRBD1. CDR1 and CDR2 from the germline V gene are MNHEY and SMNVEV (reference sequence). This CDR3 region has 14 residues. V lost 5 bases and J lost 9; bases outside the gene matches: 10. CDR3 sequence (DNA): TGTGCCAGCAGTCTCACCGGGACAGGGTTGGCCCAGTACTTC. Amino acids: CASSLTGTGLAQYF.

This clonotype turned up a few times. The chain is built from TRBV12-3 or TRBV12-4 and TRBJ2-5; D gene unclear. The V end was cut by 5 bases, the J end by 4 bases, with 17 bases between. This CDR3 is 15 amino acids long. The CDR3 DNA reads as TGTGCCAGCAGTCCTCCACGTATCCTAGGAGAGACCCAGTACTTC. Translating gives CASSPPRILGETQYF.

The J gene is TRBJ1-1, the V gene TRBV12-3 or TRBV12-4; TRBD1 matches 9 bases. This CDR3 contains 14 residues. V was pared by 5 bases and J by 7 bases, with 8 bases of the junction left unmatched. In nucleotides, the CDR3 is TGTGCCAGCAGTAAGCCGGGACAGGGAATTGAAGCTTTCTTT. Translation: CASSKPGQGIEAFF.

This chain connects TRBV6-5 to TRBJ1-5, with 7 nucleotides matching TRBD1. CDR1 and CDR2 from the germline V gene are MNHEY and SVGAGI. Unmatched junction bases numbered 4, after V lost 5 bases and J lost 0 bases. CDR3 size: 15 residues. The DNA for the CDR3 is TGTGCCAGCAGTCCGGGACAGCCTAGCAATCAGCCCCAGCATTTT. This encodes CASSPGQPSNQPQHF.

This chain joins TRBV5-5 and TRBJ1-1; TRBD1 matches at 8 bases. This CDR3 is built from 12 residues. Germline trimming cut 3 bases from V and 10 bases from J; bases unmatched to any gene: 5. The germline gives CDR1 SGHKS, CDR2 YYEKEE (reference sequence). The DNA of the CDR3 is TGTGCCAGCAGCTACGGACAGGGACGAGCTTTCTTT. Translation gives CASSYGQGRAFF. The whole variable domain, filled in from reference TRBV5-5 and TRBJ1-1, reads DAGVTQSPTHLIKTRGQQVTLRCSPISGHKSVSWYQQVLGQGPQFIFQYYEKEERGRGNFPDRFSARQFPNYSSELNVNALLLGDSALYLCASSYGQGRAFFGQGTRLTVV.

In DNA, the CDR3 is TGTGCCAGCAGTCCATCCGGCGCCCGAGAGACCCAGTACTTC. Translated, it gives CASSPSGARETQYF. V is TRBV28 and J is TRBJ2-5, with D unclear. CDR3 length: 14 amino acids. V was trimmed by 5 bases and J by 4 bases, leaving 14 bases between them. Per germline, CDR1 MDHEN and CDR2 SYDVKM.

CDR3 in DNA: TGTGCCAGCAGCTTGGTGACAGGGCATGAGCAGTTCTTC. Amino acid sequence: CASSLVTGHEQFF. This chain joins TRBV11-2 and TRBJ2-1; 7 bases are shared with TRBD1. The CDR3 length is 13 residues. Germline CDR1 is SGHAT and CDR2 is FQNNGV. The V segment lost 3 bases and the J segment 8 bases; nucleotides outside the gene matches: 4.